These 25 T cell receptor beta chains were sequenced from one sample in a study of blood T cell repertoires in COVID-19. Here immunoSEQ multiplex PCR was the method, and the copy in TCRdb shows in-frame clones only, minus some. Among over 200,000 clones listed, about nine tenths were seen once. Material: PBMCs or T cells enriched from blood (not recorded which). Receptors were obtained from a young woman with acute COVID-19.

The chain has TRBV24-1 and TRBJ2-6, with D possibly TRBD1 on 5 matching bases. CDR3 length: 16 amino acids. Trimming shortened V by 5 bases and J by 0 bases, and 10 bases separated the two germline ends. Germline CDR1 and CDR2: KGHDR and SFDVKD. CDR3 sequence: CATSGQTASGANVLTF. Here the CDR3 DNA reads TGTGCCACCAGTGGTCAGACAGCCTCTGGGGCCAACGTCCTGACTTTC.

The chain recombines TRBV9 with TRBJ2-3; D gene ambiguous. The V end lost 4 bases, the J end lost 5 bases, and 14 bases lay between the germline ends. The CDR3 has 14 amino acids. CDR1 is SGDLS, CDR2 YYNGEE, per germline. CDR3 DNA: TGTGCCAGCAGCCCAAGTTTCGGGTTAGATACGCAGTATTTT. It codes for CASSPSFGLDTQYF.

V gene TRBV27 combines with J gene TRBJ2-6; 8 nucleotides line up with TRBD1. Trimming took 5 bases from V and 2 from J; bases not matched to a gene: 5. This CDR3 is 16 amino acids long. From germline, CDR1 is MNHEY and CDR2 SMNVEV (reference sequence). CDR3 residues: CASSVQGAAGANVLTF. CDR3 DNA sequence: TGTGCCAGCAGTGTTCAGGGGGCGGCTGGGGCCAACGTCCTGACTTTC.

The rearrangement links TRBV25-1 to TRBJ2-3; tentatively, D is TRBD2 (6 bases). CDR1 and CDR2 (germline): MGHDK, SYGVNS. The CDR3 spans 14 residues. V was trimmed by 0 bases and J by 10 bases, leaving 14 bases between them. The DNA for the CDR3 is TGTGCCAGCAGTGAATATAGGAGGGATGGATCGCAGTATTTT. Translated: CASSEYRRDGSQYF.

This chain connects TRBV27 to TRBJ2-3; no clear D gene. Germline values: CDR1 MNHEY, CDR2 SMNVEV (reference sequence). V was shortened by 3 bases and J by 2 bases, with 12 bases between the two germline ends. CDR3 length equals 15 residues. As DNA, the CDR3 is TGTGCCAGCAGTTTTGAGAGGCTGGACACAGATACGCAGTATTTT. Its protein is CASSFERLDTDTQYF.

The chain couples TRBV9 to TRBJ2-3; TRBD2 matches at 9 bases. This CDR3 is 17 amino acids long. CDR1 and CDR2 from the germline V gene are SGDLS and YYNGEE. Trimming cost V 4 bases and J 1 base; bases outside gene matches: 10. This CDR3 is CASSLTTLAGGTDTQYF. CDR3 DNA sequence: TGTGCCAGCAGCCTCACGACCTTAGCGGGAGGCACAGATACGCAGTATTTT.

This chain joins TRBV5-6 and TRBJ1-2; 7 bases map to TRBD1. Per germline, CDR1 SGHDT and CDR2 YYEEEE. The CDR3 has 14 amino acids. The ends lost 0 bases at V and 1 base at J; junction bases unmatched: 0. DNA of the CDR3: TGTGCCAGCAGCTTGGGACAGGGTAACTATGGCTACACCTTC. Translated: CASSLGQGNYGYTF.

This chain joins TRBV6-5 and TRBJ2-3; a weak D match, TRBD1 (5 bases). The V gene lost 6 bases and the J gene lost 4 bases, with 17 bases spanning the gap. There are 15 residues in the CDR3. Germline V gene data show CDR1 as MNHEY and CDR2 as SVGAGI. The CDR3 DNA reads TGTGCCAGCAGCCGCTCAGGGCTCATCGCAGATACGCAGTATTTT. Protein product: CASSRSGLIADTQYF.

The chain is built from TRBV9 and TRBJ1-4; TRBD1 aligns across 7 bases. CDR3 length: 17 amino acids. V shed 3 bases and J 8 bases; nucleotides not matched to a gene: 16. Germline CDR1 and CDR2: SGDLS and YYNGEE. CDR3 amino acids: CASSARDSGLSKEKLFF. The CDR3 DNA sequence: TGTGCCAGCAGCGCCCGGGACAGCGGTTTGTCAAAAGAAAAACTGTTTTTT.

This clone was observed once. CDR3 region: CATSKQGASSPLHF. The DNA of the CDR3 is TGTGCCACCAGCAAACAGGGGGCTAGTTCACCCCTCCACTTT. The chain uses TRBV15 and TRBJ1-6, with TRBD1 matching 9 bases. V trimming: 4 bases; J trimming: 9 bases; junction bases outside the gene matches: 4. The CDR3 is made up of 14 amino acids. CDR1 and CDR2 from the germline V gene are LNHNV and YYDKDF (reference sequence).

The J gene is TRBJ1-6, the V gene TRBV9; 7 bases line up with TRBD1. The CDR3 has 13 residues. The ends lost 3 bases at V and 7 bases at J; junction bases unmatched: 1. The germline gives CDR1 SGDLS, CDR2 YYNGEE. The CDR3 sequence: CASSEGQNSPLHF. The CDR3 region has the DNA TGTGCCAGCAGCGAGGGACAGAATTCACCCCTCCACTTT.

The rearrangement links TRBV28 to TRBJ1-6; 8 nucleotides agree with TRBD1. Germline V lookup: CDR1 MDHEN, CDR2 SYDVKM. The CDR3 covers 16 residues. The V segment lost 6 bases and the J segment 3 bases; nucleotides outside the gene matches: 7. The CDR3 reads CASSSGQGLYNSPLHF. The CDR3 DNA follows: TGTGCCAGCAGCTCCGGACAGGGACTCTATAATTCACCCCTCCACTTT.

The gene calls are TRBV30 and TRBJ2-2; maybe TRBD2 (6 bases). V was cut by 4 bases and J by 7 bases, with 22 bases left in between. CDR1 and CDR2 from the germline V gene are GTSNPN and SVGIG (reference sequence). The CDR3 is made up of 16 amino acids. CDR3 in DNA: TGTGCCTGGATCTTGGCCAGCGGGCGTCCTCACGGGGAGCTGTTTTTT. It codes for CAWILASGRPHGELFF. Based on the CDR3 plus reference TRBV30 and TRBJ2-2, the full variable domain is SQTIHQWPATLVQPVGSPLSLECTVEGTSNPNLYWYRQAAGRGLQLLFYSVGIGQISSEVPQNLSASRPQDRQFILSSKKLLLSDSGFYLCAWILASGRPHGELFFGEGSRLTVL.

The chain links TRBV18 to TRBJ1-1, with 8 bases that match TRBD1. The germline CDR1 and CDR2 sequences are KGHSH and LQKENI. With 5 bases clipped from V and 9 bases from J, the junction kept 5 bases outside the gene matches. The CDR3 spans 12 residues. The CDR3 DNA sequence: TGTGCCAGCTCAGACCGGGACAGGAAAGCTTTCTTT. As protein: CASSDRDRKAFF. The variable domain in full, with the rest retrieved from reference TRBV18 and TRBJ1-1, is NAGVMQNPRHLVRRRGQEARLRCSPMKGHSHVYWYRQLPEEGLKFMVYLQKENIIDESGMPKERFSAEFPKEGPSILRIQQVVRGDSAAYFCASSDRDRKAFFGQGTRLTVV.

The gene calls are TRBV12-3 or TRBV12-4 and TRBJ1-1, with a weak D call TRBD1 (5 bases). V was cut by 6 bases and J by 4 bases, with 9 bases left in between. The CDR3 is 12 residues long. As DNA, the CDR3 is TGTGCCAGCAGGACAGATGGCACTGAAGCTTTCTTT. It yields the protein CASRTDGTEAFF.

The CDR3 reads CASSLDRSYGYTF. Written as DNA, the CDR3 is TGTGCCAGCAGCTTAGACAGAAGCTATGGCTACACCTTC. J is TRBJ1-2 and V is TRBV7-3; a weak D match, TRBD1 (5 bases). This CDR3 has 13 residues. Trimming removed 2 bases at V and 4 bases at J, with 8 bases between. Per the germline V gene, CDR1 is SGHTA and CDR2 is FQGTGA. The full variable domain, with the rest looked up from reference TRBV7-3 and TRBJ1-2, is GAGVSQTPSNKVTEKGKYVELRCDPISGHTALYWYRQSLGQGPEFLIYFQGTGAADDSGLPNDRFFAVRPEGSVSTLKIQRTERGDSAVYLCASSLDRSYGYTFGSGTRLTVV.

In nucleotides, the CDR3 is TGCGCCAGCAGCTTTCTCGGGGGGGCTGAAAAACTGTTTTTT. This gives the protein CASSFLGGAEKLFF. The chain links TRBV5-1 to TRBJ1-4, with D tentatively TRBD1 (6 bases). Germline CDR1 reads SGHRS; CDR2 reads YFSETQ. V lost 2 bases and J lost 7, with 12 bases in between. CDR3 length: 14 residues.

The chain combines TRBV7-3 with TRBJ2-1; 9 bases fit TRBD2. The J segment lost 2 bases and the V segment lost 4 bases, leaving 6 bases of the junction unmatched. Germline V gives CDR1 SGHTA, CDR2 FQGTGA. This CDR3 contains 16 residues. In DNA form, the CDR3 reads TGTGCCAGCAGCTCAGCTAGCGGGGCAACCTACAATGAGCAGTTCTTC. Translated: CASSSASGATYNEQFF.

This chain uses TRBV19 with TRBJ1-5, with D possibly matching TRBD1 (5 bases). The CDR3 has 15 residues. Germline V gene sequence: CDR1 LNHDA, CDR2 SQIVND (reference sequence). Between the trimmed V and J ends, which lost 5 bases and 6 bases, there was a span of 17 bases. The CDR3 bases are TGTGCCAGTAGTCGGCCAACGGGGGTAGCTCAGCCCCAGCATTTT. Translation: CASSRPTGVAQPQHF.

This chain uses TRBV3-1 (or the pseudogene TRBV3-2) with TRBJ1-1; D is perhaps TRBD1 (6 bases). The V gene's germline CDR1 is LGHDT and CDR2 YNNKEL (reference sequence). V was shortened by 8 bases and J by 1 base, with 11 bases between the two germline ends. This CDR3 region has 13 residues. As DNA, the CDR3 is TGTGCCAGCGGCTGGACAGAGAACACTGAAGCTTTCTTT. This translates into CASGWTENTEAFF.

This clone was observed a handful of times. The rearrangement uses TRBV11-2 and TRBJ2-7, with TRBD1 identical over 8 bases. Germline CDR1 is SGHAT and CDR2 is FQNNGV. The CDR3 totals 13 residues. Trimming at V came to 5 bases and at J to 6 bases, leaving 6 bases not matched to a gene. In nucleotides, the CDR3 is TGTGCCAGCAGCCCGGACAGGGTCGGCGAGCAGTACTTC. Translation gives CASSPDRVGEQYF.

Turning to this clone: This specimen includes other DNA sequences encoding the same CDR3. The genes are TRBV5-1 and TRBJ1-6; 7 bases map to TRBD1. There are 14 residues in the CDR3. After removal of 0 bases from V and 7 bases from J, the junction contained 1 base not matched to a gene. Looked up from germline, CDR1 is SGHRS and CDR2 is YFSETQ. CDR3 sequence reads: CASSLAQGNSPLHF. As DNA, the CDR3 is TGCGCCAGCAGCTTGGCACAGGGGAATTCACCCCTCCACTTT.

The DNA for the CDR3 is TGTGCCAGCAGCTTCTCGACAGGGAGAACTGAAGCTTTCTTT. Its translation is CASSFSTGRTEAFF. V is TRBV7-9 and J is TRBJ1-1, with 7 nucleotides matching TRBD1. This CDR3 is built from 14 residues. V gave up 3 bases and J gave up 5 bases; unmatched junction bases: 6. Per the germline V gene, CDR1 is SEHNR and CDR2 is FQNEAQ (reference sequence).

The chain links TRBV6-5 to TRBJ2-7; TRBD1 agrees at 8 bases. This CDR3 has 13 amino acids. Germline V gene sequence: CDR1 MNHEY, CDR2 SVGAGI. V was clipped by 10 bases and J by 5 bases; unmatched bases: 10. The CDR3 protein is CAMTGEVAHEQYF. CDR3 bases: TGTGCCATGACAGGGGAAGTCGCCCACGAGCAGTACTTC.

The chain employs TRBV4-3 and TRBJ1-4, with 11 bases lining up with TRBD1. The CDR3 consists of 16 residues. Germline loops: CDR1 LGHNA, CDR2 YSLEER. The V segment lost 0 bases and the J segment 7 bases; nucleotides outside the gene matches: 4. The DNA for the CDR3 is TGCGCCAGCAGCCAAGATAGAGGGACAGGGGGTGAAAAACTGTTTTTT. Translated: CASSQDRGTGGEKLFF.